One sample yielded the 6 T cell receptor beta chains listed below, sequenced in a study of identical twins. TCRdb re-derived calls from the 5' RACE reads in MiXCR, one entry per CDR3 protein. This sample carries around 480,000 distinct CDR3 sequences, 12% to 15% of them seen once, and the ten largest clones take roughly 0.5%. This sample also belongs to another study, concerning yellow fever vaccine responses in identical twins.

Material: CD4+ T cells sorted from blood. These TCRs come from a woman younger than 35 in good health.

This clonotype was seen only a few times. The CDR3 DNA is TGTGCCAGCAGCTCTTACAGGGGACAGTACCAAGAGACCCAGTACTTC. Translated: CASSSYRGQYQETQYF. The chain has TRBV11-1 and TRBJ2-5, with 7 bases matching TRBD1. Germline CDR1 SGHAT, CDR2 FQDESV (reference sequence). The CDR3 is 16 residues long. V trimming: 4 bases; J trimming: 0 bases; junction bases outside the gene matches: 8.

The chain joins TRBV7-9 to TRBJ2-3, with D unclear. Germline V gene sequence: CDR1 SEHNR, CDR2 FQNEAQ (reference sequence). The CDR3 runs 16 residues. Trimming shortened V by 2 bases and J by 4 bases, and 16 bases separated the two germline ends. This CDR3 is CASSLWEGSMPDTQYF. The CDR3 DNA follows: TGTGCCAGCAGCTTATGGGAAGGCTCTATGCCAGATACGCAGTATTTT. Combining the CDR3 with reference TRBV7-9 and TRBJ2-3 gives the whole variable domain DTGVSQNPRHKITKRGQNVTFRCDPISEHNRLYWYRQTLGQGPEFLTYFQNEAQLEKSRLLSDRFSAERPKGSFSTLEIQRTEQGDSAMYLCASSLWEGSMPDTQYFGPGTRLTVL.

The J gene is TRBJ2-3, the V gene TRBV11-1; the D gene could be TRBD1 or TRBD2 (5 bases each). Looked up from germline, CDR1 is SGHAT and CDR2 is FQDESV (reference sequence). V was clipped by 2 bases and J by 3 bases, with 24 bases between them. CDR3 length: 19 amino acids. The CDR3 here is CASSLLRQSGTWGTDTQYF. The DNA for the CDR3 is TGTGCCAGCAGCTTACTCCGCCAGTCAGGGACGTGGGGAACAGATACGCAGTATTTT.

This clonotype has only a few counts. The chain uses TRBV9 and TRBJ2-7; D may be TRBD1 (5 bases). V was pared by 0 bases and J by 5 bases, with 15 bases between. Germline V gene data show CDR1 as SGDLS and CDR2 as YYNGEE. This CDR3 has 15 amino acids. The CDR3 reads CASSVEGHGADEQYF. CDR3 nucleotides: TGTGCCAGCAGCGTAGAAGGACACGGAGCCGACGAGCAGTACTTC.

This clonotype was seen only a few times. This rearrangement joins TRBV7-6 to TRBJ2-3, with 10 bases lining up with TRBD2. The junction had 8 bases not matched to a gene; V was cut back by 5 bases and J by 3 bases. This CDR3 has 16 residues. Germline V CDR1 and CDR2: SGHVS, FNYEAQ. As DNA, the CDR3 is TGTGCCAGCAGCCCCGGACTAGCGGACTTTACAGATACGCAGTATTTT. Protein product: CASSPGLADFTDTQYF.

The chain recombines TRBV14 with TRBJ2-7, with D uncertain. The CDR3 loop spans 15 amino acids. Trimming took off 2 bases at V and 2 bases at J, with 13 bases between the two ends. Germline CDR1 reads SGHDN; CDR2 reads FVKESK. DNA for the CDR3: TGTGCCAGCAGCCAAAGACCGACGGCAACCTACGAGCAGTACTTC. Residues: CASSQRPTATYEQYF.